The T cell receptor (beta chain) under discussion was sequenced for a study of blood T cell repertoires in COVID-19. Overall study: From the United States, Italy and Spain came samples of acute and convalescent COVID-19. Sample material is recorded as cDNA or gDNA derived from T cells, B-cell-depleted T cells, or PBMCs.

Data came from immunoSEQ multiplex PCR; TCRdb stores just in-frame clones and leaves some out. The sample lists about 190,000 clones, roughly nine tenths occurring once. V lost 7 bases and J lost 7, with 7 bases in between. Germline V lookup: CDR1 MDHEN, CDR2 SYDVKM. This CDR3 is 11 amino acids long. The material sequenced was peripheral blood. The chain employs TRBV28 and TRBJ1-4, with a possible D match to TRBD1 (5 bases). The TCR sequence derives from a man younger than 40 with acute or convalescent COVID-19. This chain's CDR3 is CASTRGEKLFF. CDR3 bases: TGTGCCAGCACAAGGGGTGAAAAACTGTTTTTT.